These T cell receptor beta chains were read from a single sample in a study of cytomegalovirus exposure and HLA in healthy donors. Generated by immunoSEQ multiplex PCR, the TCRdb table keeps only in-frame clones and is missing some. The sample records around 56,000 clones, nearly 90% being singletons. Input material: PBMCs. These receptors all stem from a woman under 30 in good health and CMV-seronegative. Each CDR3 is given with its conserved first and last residue. The D gene is left open where the match is weak. Clone size appears in some rows only: once, few, many, or a class for an expanded clone.

d_gene	v_gene	abundance	j_gene	CDR3aa	CDR3nt
.	TRBV19	.	TRBJ1-1	CASSTVAGDIPNAFF	TGTGCCAGTAGTACTGTTGCAGGGGATATCCCTAACGCTTTCTTT
.	TRBV5-1	.	TRBJ2-5	CASSLADLETQYF	TGCGCCAGCAGCTTAGCGGATTTGGAGACCCAGTACTTC
TRBD1	TRBV5-1	.	TRBJ1-2	CASSLGDRNYGYTF	TGCGCCAGCAGCTTGGGGGACAGAAACTATGGCTACACCTTC
TRBD1	TRBV28	.	TRBJ1-2	CASSAPGTGVHYGYTF	TGTGCCAGCAGTGCGCCCGGGACAGGGGTACATTATGGCTACACCTTC
TRBD2	TRBV19	.	TRBJ2-3	CASSPGLAVHSTDTQYF	TGTGCCAGTAGTCCCGGACTAGCGGTTCATAGCACAGATACGCAGTATTTT
TRBD2	TRBV28	.	TRBJ2-3	CASSLWASGGVTDTQYF	TGTGCCAGCAGTTTATGGGCTAGCGGGGGCGTCACAGATACGCAGTATTTT
TRBD1	TRBV27	.	TRBJ2-7	CAGGTGGPGTYEQYF	TGTGCCGGCGGGACAGGGGGTCCGGGGACCTACGAGCAGTACTTC
.	TRBV7-2	.	TRBJ2-7	CASSKGGASSYEQYF	TGTGCCAGCAGCAAAGGCGGGGCTTCATCCTACGAGCAGTACTTC
.	TRBV5-5	few	TRBJ2-3	CASSHRDWDTDTQYF	TGTGCCAGCAGCCACCGGGACTGGGACACAGATACGCAGTATTTT
TRBD2	TRBV12-5	.	TRBJ2-3	CASGLSGAVGDTQYF	TGTGCTAGTGGTTTGAGCGGGGCAGTAGGAGATACGCAGTATTTT
.	TRBV19	.	TRBJ1-2	CASSIVAVYGYTF	TGTGCCAGTAGTATAGTGGCCGTCTATGGCTACACCTTC
TRBD1	TRBV5-8	few	TRBJ2-1	CASSFWDRVSYNEQFF	TGTGCCAGCAGCTTCTGGGACAGGGTGTCCTACAATGAGCAGTTCTTC
TRBD1	TRBV6-5	.	TRBJ2-7	CASSARTGNSYEQYF	TGTGCCAGCAGTGCCCGGACAGGGAACTCCTACGAGCAGTACTTC
.	TRBV27	.	TRBJ1-3	CASSPLGGEDTIYF	TGTGCCAGCAGTCCCCTCGGGGGTGAAGACACCATATATTTT
.	TRBV6-1	.	TRBJ2-2	CASARTGELFF	TGTGCCAGCGCTAGAACCGGGGAGCTGTTTTTT
.	TRBV7-8	.	TRBJ1-1	CASSLVDSNTEAFF	TGTGCCAGCAGCTTAGTTGACTCGAACACTGAAGCTTTCTTT
TRBD2	TRBV15	.	TRBJ2-5	CATRPGLAGETQYF	TGTGCCACCAGGCCGGGACTAGCGGGAGAGACCCAGTACTTC
TRBD2	TRBV5-4	.	TRBJ2-3	CASTRGASGRFADTQYF	TGTGCCAGCACCCGCGGGGCTAGCGGGAGGTTTGCAGATACGCAGTATTTT
TRBD1	TRBV5-6	.	TRBJ2-4	CASSLRVTGAAKNIQYF	TGTGCCAGCAGCTTGCGGGTGACAGGGGCGGCCAAAAACATTCAGTACTTC
TRBD2	TRBV5-6	.	TRBJ2-5	CASSLFGTSGGARRETQYF	TGTGCCAGCAGCTTGTTCGGTACTAGCGGGGGGGCCAGGCGAGAGACCCAGTACTTC
TRBD1	TRBV29-1	once	TRBJ1-1	CSVEPGGNTEAFF	TGCAGCGTTGAGCCAGGGGGGAACACTGAAGCTTTCTTT
.	TRBV19	.	TRBJ1-5	CASSLLRQPQHF	TGTGCCAGTAGTCTCTTGAGGCAGCCCCAGCATTTT
TRBD2	TRBV10-3	.	TRBJ2-1	CAIEMPGTTSGRNEQFF	TGTGCCATCGAAATGCCGGGGACGACTAGCGGGAGGAATGAGCAGTTCTTC
TRBD1	TRBV19	.	TRBJ2-3	CASSNQGARDTQYF	TGTGCCAGTAGTAACCAGGGGGCAAGAGATACGCAGTATTTT
TRBD1	TRBV5-4	few	TRBJ1-4	CASSPGTGDEKLFF	TGTGCCAGCAGCCCCGGGACAGGGGATGAAAAACTGTTTTTT
.	TRBV30	.	TRBJ1-2	CAWSPRGAGVYGYTF	TGTGCCTGGAGTCCCCGAGGAGCAGGGGTCTATGGCTACACCTTC
.	TRBV5-6	once	TRBJ1-2	CASSSSGVFYGYTF	TGTGCCAGCAGCTCTTCGGGGGTATTCTATGGCTACACCTTC
TRBD2	TRBV29-1	.	TRBJ2-5	CSTTSPRRGAQETQYF	TGCAGCACGACATCGCCCCGGCGGGGGGCCCAAGAGACCCAGTACTTC
.	TRBV19	.	TRBJ2-3	CASSTSYGSTDTQYF	TGTGCCAGTAGTACTTCCTACGGTAGCACAGATACGCAGTATTTT
.	TRBV10-1	.	TRBJ1-2	CASSDEGGGYGYTF	TGCGCCAGCAGTGACGAGGGCGGAGGCTATGGCTACACCTTC
TRBD1	TRBV6-5	once	TRBJ1-2	CASRQGASGYTF	TGTGCCAGCAGACAGGGGGCAAGTGGCTACACCTTC
.	TRBV9	.	TRBJ1-6	CASSVVPGGNSPLHF	TGTGCCAGCAGCGTAGTGCCGGGTGGTAATTCACCCCTCCACTTT
TRBD2	TRBV30	few	TRBJ2-7	CAWTSGSSYEQYF	TGTGCCTGGACTAGCGGGAGCTCCTACGAGCAGTACTTC